The clone carrying this T cell receptor (beta chain) was counted once. Antigen unknown. The PCR ran on 60 Vbeta and 13 Jbeta primers. The authors' processing: There were around 80 million unique TCR beta chains by a later count, and approximately 11 million of them were shared. Using immunoSEQ multiplex PCR, the repertoire was profiled, and TCRdb retains in-frame clones only, with some absent. Clonal size and the V and J genes are those of that table, whereas D and trimming came from the DNA. The sample comprises some 130,000 clones, about 80% of which are singletons, and 2.2% rests with the top ten. Trimming cost V 7 bases and J 2 bases, with 9 bases left between them. The CDR3 is 12 amino acids. Germline CDR1 is MDHEN and CDR2 is SYDVKM. This sample was included in a study of cytomegalovirus exposure and HLA in healthy donors. Study-wide points: Segments of the TCR beta V type were, in most cases, productive about 90% or about 30% of the time in an earlier analysis.

The sequence came from a man aged 25-45 years in good health and CMV-seronegative. The V and J genes are TRBV28 and TRBJ2-7; D is possibly TRBD2 (6 bases). The sample consisted of PBMCs. CDR3 region: CASTRGTYEQYF. The CDR3 DNA sequence: TGTGCCAGCACCCGGGGGACCTACGAGCAGTACTTC. Variable domain in full (rest from reference TRBV28 and TRBJ2-7): DVKVTQSSRYLVKRTGEKVFLECVQDMDHENMFWYRQDPGLGLRLIYFSYDVKMKEKGDIPEGYSVSREKKERFSLILESASTNQTSMYLCASTRGTYEQYFGPGTRLTVT.